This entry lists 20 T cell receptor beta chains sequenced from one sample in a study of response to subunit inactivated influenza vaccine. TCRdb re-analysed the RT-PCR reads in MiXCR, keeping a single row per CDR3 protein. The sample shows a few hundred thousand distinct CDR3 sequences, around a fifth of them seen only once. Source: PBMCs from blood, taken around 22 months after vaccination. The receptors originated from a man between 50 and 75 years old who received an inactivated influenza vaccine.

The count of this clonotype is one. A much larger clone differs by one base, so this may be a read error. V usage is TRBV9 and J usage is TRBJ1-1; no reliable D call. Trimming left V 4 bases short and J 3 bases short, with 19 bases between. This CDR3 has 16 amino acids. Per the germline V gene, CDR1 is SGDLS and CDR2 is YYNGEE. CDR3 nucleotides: TGTGCCAGCAGCCCCACATCCGGGAGAATGGACACTGAAGCTTTCTTT. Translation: CASSPTSGRMDTEAFF.

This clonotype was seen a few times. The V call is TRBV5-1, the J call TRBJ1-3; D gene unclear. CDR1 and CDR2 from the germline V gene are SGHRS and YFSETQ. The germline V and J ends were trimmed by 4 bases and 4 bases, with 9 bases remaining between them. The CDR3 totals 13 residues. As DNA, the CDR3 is TGCGCCAGCAGCCCCTTAGGAGGAAACACCATATATTTT. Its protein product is CASSPLGGNTIYF. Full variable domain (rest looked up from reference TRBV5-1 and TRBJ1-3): KAGVTQTPRYLIKTRGQQVTLSCSPISGHRSVSWYQQTPGQGLQFLFEYFSETQRNKGNFPGRFSGRQFSNSRSEMNVSTLELGDSALYLCASSPLGGNTIYFGEGSWLTVV.

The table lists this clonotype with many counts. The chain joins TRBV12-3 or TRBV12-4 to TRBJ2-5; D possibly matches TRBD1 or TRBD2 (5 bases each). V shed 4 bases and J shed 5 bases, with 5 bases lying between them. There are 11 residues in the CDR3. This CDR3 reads CASSWGETQYF. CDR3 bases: TGTGCCAGCAGTTGGGGGGAGACCCAGTACTTC.

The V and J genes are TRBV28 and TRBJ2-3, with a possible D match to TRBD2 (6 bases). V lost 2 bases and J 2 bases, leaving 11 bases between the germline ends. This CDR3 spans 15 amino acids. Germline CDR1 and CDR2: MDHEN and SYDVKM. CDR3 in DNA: TGTGCCAGCAGTTTAATAGCGGAAATCACAGATACGCAGTATTTT. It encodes CASSLIAEITDTQYF.

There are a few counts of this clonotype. The CDR3 reads CASNTGGSAGELFF. The CDR3 region has the DNA TGTGCCAGCAACACAGGGGGATCGGCCGGGGAGCTGTTTTTT. The chain carries TRBV12-3 or TRBV12-4 and TRBJ2-2; 8 bases align to TRBD1. Germline trimming cut 7 bases from V and 6 bases from J; bases unmatched to any gene: 7. The CDR3 has 14 amino acids.

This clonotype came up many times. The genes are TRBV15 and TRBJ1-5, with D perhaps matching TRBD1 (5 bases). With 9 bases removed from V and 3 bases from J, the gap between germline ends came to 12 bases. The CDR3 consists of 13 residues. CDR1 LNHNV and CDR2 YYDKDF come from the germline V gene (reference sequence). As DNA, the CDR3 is TGTGCCACAGATACAGGCGACAATCAGCCCCAGCATTTT. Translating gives CATDTGDNQPQHF. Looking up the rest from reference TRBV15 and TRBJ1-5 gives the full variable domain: DAMVIQNPRYQVTQFGKPVTLSCSQTLNHNVMYWYQQKSSQAPKLLFHYYDKDFNNEADTPDNFQSRRPNTSFCFLDIRSPGLGDTAMYLCATDTGDNQPQHFGDGTRLSIL.

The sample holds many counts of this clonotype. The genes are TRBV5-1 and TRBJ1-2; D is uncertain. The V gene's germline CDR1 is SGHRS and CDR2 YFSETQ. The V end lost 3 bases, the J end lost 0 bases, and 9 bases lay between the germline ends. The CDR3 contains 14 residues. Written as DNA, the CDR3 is TGCGCCAGCAGCTCGGACGGTACTAACTATGGCTACACCTTC. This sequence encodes CASSSDGTNYGYTF.

CDR3 in amino acids: CASSMWLYNEQFF. CDR3 nucleotide sequence: TGTGCCAGCAGCATGTGGCTGTACAATGAGCAGTTCTTC. V gene TRBV7-2 combines with J gene TRBJ2-1, with D unclear. The CDR3 has 13 residues. The germline V gene has CDR1 SGHTA and CDR2 FQGNSA. V was pared by 5 bases and J by 4 bases, with 9 bases between. The variable domain in full, completed from reference TRBV7-2 and TRBJ2-1, reads GAGVSQSPSNKVTEKGKDVELRCDPISGHTALYWYRQSLGQGLEFLIYFQGNSAPDKSGLPSDRFSAERTGGSVSTLTIQRTQQEDSAVYLCASSMWLYNEQFFGPGTRLTVL.

The CDR3, as DNA: TGTGCCAGCTCACCACCTAATCAAGCTTCGACAGGGGGCTTTGGGGCCAACGTCCTGACTTTC. Translation gives CASSPPNQASTGGFGANVLTF. This chain joins TRBV18 and TRBJ2-6, with 10 bases that match TRBD1. After removal of 0 bases from V and 3 bases from J, the junction contained 14 bases not matched to a gene. The CDR3 is 21 amino acids. CDR1 and CDR2 from the germline V gene are KGHSH and LQKENI.

The CDR3 DNA is TGTGCCAGCAGCTTAGTAGCAGGGGCAACTGAAGCTTTCTTT. Protein sequence: CASSLVAGATEAFF. The chain employs TRBV11-2 and TRBJ1-1, with D possibly matching TRBD1 (6 bases). CDR1 is SGHAT, CDR2 FQNNGV, per germline. V lost 1 base and J 5 bases, leaving 11 bases between the germline ends. The CDR3 loop spans 14 amino acids.

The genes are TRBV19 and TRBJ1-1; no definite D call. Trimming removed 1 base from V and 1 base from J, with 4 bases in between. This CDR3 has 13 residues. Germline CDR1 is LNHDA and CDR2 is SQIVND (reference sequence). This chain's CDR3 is CASSIVTNTEAFF. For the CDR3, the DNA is TGTGCCAGTAGTATAGTAACGAACACTGAAGCTTTCTTT.

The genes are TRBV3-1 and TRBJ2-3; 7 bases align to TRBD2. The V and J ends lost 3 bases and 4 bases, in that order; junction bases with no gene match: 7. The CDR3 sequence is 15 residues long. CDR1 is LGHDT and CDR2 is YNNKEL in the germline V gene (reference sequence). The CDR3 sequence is CASSHGGSFADTQYF. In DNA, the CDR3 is TGTGCCAGCAGCCACGGCGGGAGCTTTGCAGATACGCAGTATTTT.

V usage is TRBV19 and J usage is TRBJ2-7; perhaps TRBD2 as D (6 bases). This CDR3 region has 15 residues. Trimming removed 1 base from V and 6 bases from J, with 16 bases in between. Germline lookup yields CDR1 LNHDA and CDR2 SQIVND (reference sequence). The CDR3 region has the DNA TGTGCCAGTAGTATAGGGGGACTTCACCTTGGCGAGCAGTACTTC. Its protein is CASSIGGLHLGEQYF.

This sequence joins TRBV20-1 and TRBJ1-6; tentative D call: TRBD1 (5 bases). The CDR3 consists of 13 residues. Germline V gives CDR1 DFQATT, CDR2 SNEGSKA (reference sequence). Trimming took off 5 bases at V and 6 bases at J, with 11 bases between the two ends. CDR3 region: CSASGTFNSPLHF. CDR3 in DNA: TGCAGTGCTTCCGGGACCTTTAATTCACCCCTCCACTTT.

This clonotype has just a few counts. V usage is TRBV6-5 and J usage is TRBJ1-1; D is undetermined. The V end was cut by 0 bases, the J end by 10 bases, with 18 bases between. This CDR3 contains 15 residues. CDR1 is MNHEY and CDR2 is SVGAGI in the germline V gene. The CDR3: CASSYSRSLSLSAFF. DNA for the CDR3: TGTGCCAGCAGTTACTCGAGAAGCCTTTCATTGTCAGCTTTCTTT.

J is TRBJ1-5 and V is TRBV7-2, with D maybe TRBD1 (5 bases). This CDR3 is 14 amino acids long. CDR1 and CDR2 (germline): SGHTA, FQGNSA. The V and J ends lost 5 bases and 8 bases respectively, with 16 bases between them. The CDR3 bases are TGTGCCAGCAGCCAAGGCGGGGGGGTTAAGCCCCAGCATTTT. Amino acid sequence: CASSQGGGVKPQHF. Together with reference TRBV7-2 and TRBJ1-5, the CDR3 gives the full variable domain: GAGVSQSPSNKVTEKGKDVELRCDPISGHTALYWYRQSLGQGLEFLIYFQGNSAPDKSGLPSDRFSAERTGGSVSTLTIQRTQQEDSAVYLCASSQGGGVKPQHFGDGTRLSIL.

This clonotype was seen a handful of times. The DNA for the CDR3 is TGTGCCAGCAGTTCGCAGGGACTAGCGGTCTCCTACGAGCAGTACTTC. Its translation is CASSSQGLAVSYEQYF. This chain joins TRBV28 and TRBJ2-7, with 11 nucleotides matching TRBD2. V was pared by 4 bases and J by 0 bases, with 5 bases of the junction left unmatched. CDR1 is MDHEN, CDR2 SYDVKM, per germline. CDR3 size: 16 residues.

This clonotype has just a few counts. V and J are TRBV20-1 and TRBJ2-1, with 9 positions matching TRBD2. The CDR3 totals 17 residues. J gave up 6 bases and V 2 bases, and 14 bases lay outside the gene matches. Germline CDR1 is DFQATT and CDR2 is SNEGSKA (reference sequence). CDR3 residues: CSARIPGGGRDLNEQFF. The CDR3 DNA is TGCAGTGCTAGAATCCCCGGAGGCGGGAGGGATCTCAATGAGCAGTTCTTC.

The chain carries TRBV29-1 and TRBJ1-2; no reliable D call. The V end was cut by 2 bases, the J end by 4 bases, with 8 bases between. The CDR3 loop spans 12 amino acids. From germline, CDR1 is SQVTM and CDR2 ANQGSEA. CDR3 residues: CSVEIGIYGYTF. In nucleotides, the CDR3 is TGCAGCGTTGAAATAGGGATCTATGGCTACACCTTC.

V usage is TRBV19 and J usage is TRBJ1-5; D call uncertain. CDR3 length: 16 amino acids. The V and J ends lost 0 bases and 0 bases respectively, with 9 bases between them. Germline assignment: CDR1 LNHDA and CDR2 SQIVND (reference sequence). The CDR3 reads CASSIEGAYSNQPQHF. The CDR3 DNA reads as TGTGCCAGTAGTATAGAGGGCGCTTATAGCAATCAGCCCCAGCATTTT.